The 27 T cell receptor beta chains below come from one sample, sequenced in a study of beta chain features in type 1 diabetes. The sequenced template was cDNA made from the entire isolated RNA. The protocol was immunoSEQ multiplex PCR, while the TCRdb copy is restricted to in-frame clones and leaves out a portion. The data contain over 650,000 clones, roughly 13% of them singletons. General observations from the study: Significant though moderate, a shortening of TCRB CDR3s appeared in all four CD4+ subsets of Type 1 diabetes patients.

No antigen has been identified for these receptors. The sequenced material came from naive CD4+ T cells from blood. The receptor source for this set is a man aged 18 to 35 with type 1 diabetes.

In this sample, this clone turned up a few times. CDR3 region: CASSIVSPTYEQYF. CDR3 DNA: TGTGCCAGTAGTATAGTAAGCCCGACCTACGAGCAGTACTTC. The genes are TRBV19 and TRBJ2-7; D gene ambiguous. V was cut by 1 base and J by 2 bases, with 9 bases left in between. CDR1 is LNHDA, CDR2 SQIVND, per germline (reference sequence). This CDR3 spans 14 amino acids. Drawing the rest from reference TRBV19 and TRBJ2-7, the complete variable domain is DGGITQSPKYLFRKEGQNVTLSCEQNLNHDAMYWYRQDPGQGLRLIYYSQIVNDFQKGDIAEGYSVSREKKESFPLTVTSAQKNPTAFYLCASSIVSPTYEQYFGPGTRLTVT.

The sample holds a few counts of this clone. This chain uses TRBV2 with TRBJ2-3; a weak D match, TRBD1 (6 bases). Trimming took off 2 bases at V and 0 bases at J, with 12 bases between the two ends. There are 16 residues in the CDR3. CDR1 is SNHLY, CDR2 FYNNEI, per germline. As DNA, the CDR3 is TGTGCCAGCAGTGAACCCCGACAGGCGAGCACAGATACGCAGTATTTT. Residues: CASSEPRQASTDTQYF.

In its sample, this clone was seen a few times. The rearrangement joins TRBV5-4 to TRBJ1-1; 11 positions match TRBD1. The CDR3 is 14 residues long. The ends lost 0 bases at V and 8 bases at J; junction bases unmatched: 3. CDR1 is SGHNT, CDR2 YYREEE, per germline (reference sequence). CDR3 DNA sequence: TGTGCCAGCAGCTTGGGTGGACAGGGGGCCGAAGCTTTCTTT. The encoded protein is CASSLGGQGAEAFF.

This clone turned up a few times. V and J are TRBV30 and TRBJ2-5, with a tentative D call TRBD1 (5 bases). CDR1 is GTSNPN and CDR2 is SVGIG in the germline V gene (reference sequence). V lost 0 bases and J lost 4, with 12 bases in between. The CDR3 loop spans 14 amino acids. CDR3 region: CAWSVTGLGETQYF. In DNA form, the CDR3 reads TGTGCCTGGAGTGTTACAGGTTTGGGAGAGACCCAGTACTTC.

This clone was detected only a few times. The chain recombines TRBV11-2 with TRBJ2-3; the D gene is possibly TRBD2 (6 bases). Germline lookup yields CDR1 SGHAT and CDR2 FQNNGV. The CDR3 contains 12 residues. Trimming left V 5 bases short and J 4 bases short, with 7 bases between. DNA for the CDR3: TGTGCCAGCAGCACGGGGGCAGATACGCAGTATTTT. Its protein is CASSTGADTQYF.

On this clone itself: Additional DNA sequences in this sample encode the identical CDR3. This chain links TRBV5-1 with TRBJ2-1, with D unclear. The CDR3 covers 13 residues. Germline V lookup: CDR1 SGHRS, CDR2 YFSETQ. The V and J ends lost 0 bases and 6 bases respectively, with 7 bases between them. The CDR3 here is CASSLVPGNEQFF. CDR3 nucleotides: TGCGCCAGCAGCTTGGTTCCCGGCAATGAGCAGTTCTTC.

V usage is TRBV9 and J usage is TRBJ1-3, with D possibly TRBD1 on 5 matching bases. CDR3 length equals 15 residues. Germline loops: CDR1 SGDLS, CDR2 YYNGEE. V was pared by 3 bases and J by 7 bases, with 17 bases between. CDR3 amino acids: CASSAAGTEGNTIYF. CDR3 coding DNA: TGTGCCAGCAGCGCGGCCGGGACGGAAGGGAACACCATATATTTT.

This chain connects TRBV29-1 to TRBJ2-2; D could derive from TRBD1 or TRBD2 (5 bases each). Germline CDR1 and CDR2: SQVTM and ANQGSEA. The CDR3 extends over 13 amino acids. The ends were cut back, 4 bases at V and 2 bases at J, with 8 bases in the middle. The CDR3 sequence: CSVGGRNTGELFF. The CDR3 region has the DNA TGCAGCGTTGGGGGGAGAAACACCGGGGAGCTGTTTTTT.

The gene calls are TRBV6-5 and TRBJ1-5, with a possible D match to TRBD1 (5 bases). There are 12 residues in the CDR3. V lost 5 bases and J 9 bases, leaving 11 bases between the germline ends. Germline-derived CDR1 and CDR2 are MNHEY and SVGAGI. This chain's CDR3 is CASSEIRAPQHF. The CDR3 coding sequence is TGTGCCAGCAGTGAAATCAGGGCGCCCCAGCATTTT.

This chain joins TRBV18 and TRBJ1-1; no definite D call. The germline CDR1 and CDR2 sequences are KGHSH and LQKENI. V was trimmed by 0 bases and J by 11 bases, leaving 16 bases between them. This CDR3 is 14 amino acids long. The CDR3 DNA sequence: TGTGCCAGCTCACCACCGGGCATGGCAGACCGGGCTTTCTTT. This sequence encodes CASSPPGMADRAFF.

This clone showed up just a few times. The V gene is TRBV2, the J gene TRBJ2-5, with D possibly being TRBD2 (5 bases). V was shortened by 8 bases and J by 2 bases, with 12 bases between the two germline ends. The CDR3 has 13 amino acids. Germline V gene lookup returns CDR1 SNHLY and CDR2 FYNNEI. CDR3: CASALEEQETQYF. The DNA of the CDR3 is TGTGCCAGCGCCCTGGAGGAGCAAGAGACCCAGTACTTC.

This clone appeared a few times. This chain joins TRBV5-1 and TRBJ1-2, with 9 positions matching TRBD1. The germline CDR1 and CDR2 sequences are SGHRS and YFSETQ. The CDR3 is made up of 15 amino acids. V shed 4 bases, J shed 6 bases, and the junction held 10 bases outside the gene matches. CDR3: CASSDLRQGGNGYTF. The CDR3 coding sequence is TGCGCCAGCAGCGACCTTCGACAGGGGGGAAATGGCTACACCTTC.

This chain connects TRBV28 to TRBJ1-2, with D possibly being TRBD1 (6 bases). The CDR3 loop spans 16 amino acids. Germline V gene data show CDR1 as MDHEN and CDR2 as SYDVKM. V was shortened by 2 bases and J by 4 bases, with 17 bases between the two germline ends. The CDR3 spells CASSLDGGRRAYGYTF. The CDR3 bases are TGTGCCAGCAGTTTAGATGGGGGCCGCCGGGCCTATGGCTACACCTTC.

The chain employs TRBV7-8 and TRBJ2-7; perhaps TRBD1 as D (6 bases). Germline loops: CDR1 SGHVS, CDR2 FQNEAQ. The CDR3 contains 16 residues. V lost 1 base and J 5 bases, leaving 18 bases between the germline ends. DNA of the CDR3: TGTGCCAGCAGCTTAGATTTGGGGGCCCGAGGCCACGAGCAGTACTTC. Translating gives CASSLDLGARGHEQYF.

This clone occurred a few times. This sequence joins TRBV7-2 and TRBJ2-2, with unresolved D. V gave up 5 bases and J gave up 5 bases, with 18 bases separating them. Germline CDR1 and CDR2: SGHTA and FQGNSA. This CDR3 contains 16 residues. CDR3 protein: CASSLQRAVSTGELFF. The CDR3 region has the DNA TGTGCCAGCAGCCTCCAACGGGCAGTCAGTACCGGGGAGCTGTTTTTT.

The chain's CDR3 is CASSSDTQYF. The CDR3 coding sequence is TGTGCCAGCAGTTCAGATACGCAGTATTTT. The chain couples TRBV7-9 to TRBJ2-3; D gene unclear. The germline V and J ends were trimmed by 6 bases and 4 bases, with 2 bases remaining between them. CDR3 length: 10 residues. The germline V gene encodes CDR1 SEHNR and CDR2 FQNEAQ (reference sequence).

The chain carries TRBV29-1 and TRBJ2-1; 10 nucleotides align to TRBD2. V dropped 6 bases and J dropped 7; count of bases not matched to a gene: 6. CDR3 length: 13 residues. Germline values: CDR1 SQVTM, CDR2 ANQGSEA. CDR3 loop: CSVPSGRGNEQFF. Here the CDR3 DNA reads TGCAGCGTACCAAGCGGGAGGGGGAATGAGCAGTTCTTC.

As DNA, the CDR3 is TGTGCCAGCACCATCTCCCAGGGGAACACTGAAGCTTTCTTT. This codes for CASTISQGNTEAFF. The chain has TRBV9 and TRBJ1-1; weak D call: TRBD1 (5 bases). The CDR3 is made up of 14 amino acids. The germline V gene has CDR1 SGDLS and CDR2 YYNGEE. V shed 6 bases and J shed 1 base, with 13 bases lying between them.

The chain links TRBV9 to TRBJ2-2, with TRBD2 as a possible D gene (5 bases). CDR3 length: 14 residues. Germline V lookup: CDR1 SGDLS, CDR2 YYNGEE. V lost 0 bases, J lost 6 bases, and 9 bases lay in between. CDR3 in amino acids: CASSVGVGAGELFF. The DNA of the CDR3 is TGTGCCAGCAGCGTAGGAGTCGGGGCCGGGGAGCTGTTTTTT. Full variable domain (missing parts from reference TRBV9 and TRBJ2-2): DSGVTQTPKHLITATGQRVTLRCSPRSGDLSVYWYQQSLDQGLQFLIQYYNGEERAKGNILERFSAQQFPDLHSELNLSSLELGDSALYFCASSVGVGAGELFFGEGSRLTVL.

This clone occurred a few times. The chain couples TRBV28 to TRBJ1-2; D might be TRBD1 (5 bases). Trimming cost V 6 bases and J 5 bases, with 13 bases left between them. The CDR3 length is 13 residues. Germline V gene data show CDR1 as MDHEN and CDR2 as SYDVKM. CDR3: CASRAGALYGYTF. In nucleotides, the CDR3 is TGTGCCAGCAGGGCCGGGGCTCTATATGGCTACACCTTC.

This chain links TRBV10-3 with TRBJ1-2; maybe TRBD1 (5 bases). CDR3 length equals 14 residues. Germline V lookup: CDR1 ENHRY, CDR2 SYGVKD. Trimming cost V 5 bases and J 3 bases, with 13 bases left between them. The CDR3 DNA is TGTGCCATCAGTCCCTCTAGAGGGGACTATGGCTACACCTTC. It encodes CAISPSRGDYGYTF.

V and J are TRBV12-5 and TRBJ1-4; 8 bases map to TRBD1. Looked up from germline, CDR1 is LGHNT and CDR2 is FRNRAP. The V segment lost 1 base and the J segment 5 bases; nucleotides outside the gene matches: 0. The length of the CDR3 is 14 residues. This CDR3 reads CASGLGTGNEKLFF. CDR3 nucleotide sequence: TGTGCTAGTGGTTTGGGGACAGGGAATGAAAAACTGTTTTTT.

There are a few counts of this clone. V and J are TRBV10-3 and TRBJ1-6, with 7 nucleotides matching TRBD1. Germline V gene lookup returns CDR1 ENHRY and CDR2 SYGVKD. The CDR3 extends over 15 amino acids. Unmatched junction bases numbered 5, after V lost 4 bases and J lost 5 bases. The CDR3 is CAISADRDNNSPLHF. CDR3 coding DNA: TGTGCCATCAGTGCCGACAGGGATAATAATTCACCCCTCCACTTT.

The rearrangement joins TRBV12-5 to TRBJ2-5; TRBD2 agrees at 7 bases. The V gene end was trimmed by 1 base and the J gene end by 5 bases; junction bases not matched to a gene: 7. The V gene's germline CDR1 is LGHNT and CDR2 FRNRAP. This CDR3 contains 15 residues. The CDR3 region is CASGLEAGVWETQYF. CDR3 coding DNA: TGTGCTAGTGGTTTGGAGGCGGGAGTCTGGGAGACCCAGTACTTC.

The rearrangement links TRBV30 to TRBJ2-1, with 7 bases aligning to TRBD2. J gave up 7 bases and V 5 bases, and 11 bases lay outside the gene matches. The CDR3 runs 14 residues. From germline, CDR1 is GTSNPN and CDR2 SVGIG (reference sequence). CDR3 sequence reads: CAWDPTPLANEQFF. Here the CDR3 DNA reads TGTGCCTGGGACCCCACCCCACTAGCGAATGAGCAGTTCTTC. The full variable domain, with the rest looked up from reference TRBV30 and TRBJ2-1, is SQTIHQWPATLVQPVGSPLSLECTVEGTSNPNLYWYRQAAGRGLQLLFYSVGIGQISSEVPQNLSASRPQDRQFILSSKKLLLSDSGFYLCAWDPTPLANEQFFGPGTRLTVL.

Here the CDR3 reads CASSKDGSYEQYF. The DNA for the CDR3 is TGCGCCAGCAGTAAGGACGGCTCCTACGAGCAGTACTTC. This chain connects TRBV10-2 to TRBJ2-7, with D unresolved. Germline V gives CDR1 WSHSY, CDR2 SAAADI. Deletions cut 5 bases from V and 0 bases from J, with 8 bases between. CDR3 length equals 13 residues.

In this sample, this clone turned up a few times. This chain uses TRBV19 with TRBJ2-1, with a weak D call TRBD2 (6 bases). The CDR3 has 14 amino acids. The V gene's germline CDR1 is LNHDA and CDR2 SQIVND (reference sequence). Trimming removed 4 bases from V and 4 bases from J, with 11 bases in between. The CDR3 sequence: CASSRRDRYNEQFF. The CDR3 coding sequence is TGTGCCAGTAGTAGGCGGGACCGATACAATGAGCAGTTCTTC.